Below, 8 T cell receptor beta chains from the same sample are listed, as sequenced in a study of blood T cell repertoires in COVID-19. The table came from immunoSEQ multiplex PCR; TCRdb's copy has only in-frame clones and leaves some out. The top ten clones hold just under 4% of a sample with under 200,000 clones, roughly 87% of them seen once. Sequencing was performed on peripheral blood. Receptors originate from a woman between 55 and 75 years old who had recovered from COVID-19.

This chain links TRBV5-1 with TRBJ2-3, with 9 bases that match TRBD2. The CDR3 extends over 15 amino acids. From germline, CDR1 is SGHRS and CDR2 YFSETQ. V trimming: 2 bases; J trimming: 5 bases; junction bases outside the gene matches: 6. The CDR3 sequence is CASSLAGGRGDTQYF. For the CDR3, the DNA is TGCGCCAGCAGCTTAGCGGGGGGTCGGGGAGATACGCAGTATTTT.

The rearrangement joins TRBV5-5 to TRBJ2-7; 8 bases line up with TRBD1. This CDR3 is built from 14 residues. CDR1 is SGHKS and CDR2 is YYEKEE in the germline V gene (reference sequence). Germline trimming cut 2 bases from V and 3 bases from J; bases unmatched to any gene: 4. The CDR3, as DNA: TGTGCCAGCAGCTTTGATGACAGGGGCTACGAGCAGTACTTC. Residues: CASSFDDRGYEQYF. The whole variable domain, filled in from reference TRBV5-5 and TRBJ2-7, reads DAGVTQSPTHLIKTRGQQVTLRCSPISGHKSVSWYQQVLGQGPQFIFQYYEKEERGRGNFPDRFSARQFPNYSSELNVNALLLGDSALYLCASSFDDRGYEQYFGPGTRLTVT.

The count of this clone is one. The CDR3 protein is CASSDPGTGDTEAFF. The CDR3 coding sequence is TGCGCCAGCAGTGACCCCGGGACAGGAGACACTGAAGCTTTCTTT. The rearrangement joins TRBV10-2 to TRBJ1-1, with TRBD1 matching over 8 bases. This CDR3 region has 15 residues. CDR1 is WSHSY and CDR2 is SAAADI in the germline V gene. Trimming at V came to 3 bases and at J to 3 bases, leaving 6 bases not matched to a gene.

This clone was seen only once. The chain is built from TRBV5-1 and TRBJ2-2, with a weak D call TRBD1 (6 bases). The CDR3 has 16 amino acids. CDR1 and CDR2 (germline): SGHRS, YFSETQ. Trimming took off 1 base at V and 6 bases at J, with 16 bases between the two ends. The CDR3 DNA is TGCGCCAGCAGCTTGTCGGCAGGGGCCCTTCCCGGGGAGCTGTTTTTT. Protein product: CASSLSAGALPGELFF.

This sequence joins TRBV11-2 and TRBJ2-1; TRBD2 is a possible D gene (5 bases). The ends were cut back, 5 bases at V and 4 bases at J, with 18 bases in the middle. CDR1 is SGHAT and CDR2 is FQNNGV in the germline V gene. The CDR3 loop spans 16 amino acids. The CDR3 coding sequence is TGTGCCAGCAGCAACCTTCGGGCAGCGGAGTACAATGAGCAGTTCTTC. It is translated as CASSNLRAAEYNEQFF.

This chain links TRBV7-9 with TRBJ1-5; 8 positions agree with TRBD1. The CDR3 runs to 15 residues. In germline, CDR1 is SEHNR, CDR2 FQNEAQ (reference sequence). J lost 2 bases, V lost 3 bases, and 3 bases had no gene match. For the CDR3, the DNA is TGTGCCAGCAGCTTCGGACAGGGAGGCAATCAGCCCCAGCATTTT. Translation: CASSFGQGGNQPQHF.

This chain links TRBV5-1 with TRBJ1-1; 12 bases match TRBD1. CDR1 is SGHRS and CDR2 is YFSETQ in the germline V gene. The V and J ends lost 0 bases and 3 bases, in that order; junction bases with no gene match: 9. The CDR3 extends over 18 amino acids. The CDR3 here is CASSLGTGTGGTDTEAFF. The DNA for the CDR3 is TGCGCCAGCAGCTTGGGTACCGGGACAGGGGGCACGGACACTGAAGCTTTCTTT.

V gene TRBV18 combines with J gene TRBJ2-3, with TRBD2 as a possible D gene (6 bases). Germline CDR1 KGHSH, CDR2 LQKENI. Trimming removed 3 bases from V and 5 bases from J, with 12 bases in between. The CDR3 is made up of 14 amino acids. Here the CDR3 DNA reads TGTGCCAGCTCACCTGGCGGGGAGGTAGATACGCAGTATTTT. Translation: CASSPGGEVDTQYF.